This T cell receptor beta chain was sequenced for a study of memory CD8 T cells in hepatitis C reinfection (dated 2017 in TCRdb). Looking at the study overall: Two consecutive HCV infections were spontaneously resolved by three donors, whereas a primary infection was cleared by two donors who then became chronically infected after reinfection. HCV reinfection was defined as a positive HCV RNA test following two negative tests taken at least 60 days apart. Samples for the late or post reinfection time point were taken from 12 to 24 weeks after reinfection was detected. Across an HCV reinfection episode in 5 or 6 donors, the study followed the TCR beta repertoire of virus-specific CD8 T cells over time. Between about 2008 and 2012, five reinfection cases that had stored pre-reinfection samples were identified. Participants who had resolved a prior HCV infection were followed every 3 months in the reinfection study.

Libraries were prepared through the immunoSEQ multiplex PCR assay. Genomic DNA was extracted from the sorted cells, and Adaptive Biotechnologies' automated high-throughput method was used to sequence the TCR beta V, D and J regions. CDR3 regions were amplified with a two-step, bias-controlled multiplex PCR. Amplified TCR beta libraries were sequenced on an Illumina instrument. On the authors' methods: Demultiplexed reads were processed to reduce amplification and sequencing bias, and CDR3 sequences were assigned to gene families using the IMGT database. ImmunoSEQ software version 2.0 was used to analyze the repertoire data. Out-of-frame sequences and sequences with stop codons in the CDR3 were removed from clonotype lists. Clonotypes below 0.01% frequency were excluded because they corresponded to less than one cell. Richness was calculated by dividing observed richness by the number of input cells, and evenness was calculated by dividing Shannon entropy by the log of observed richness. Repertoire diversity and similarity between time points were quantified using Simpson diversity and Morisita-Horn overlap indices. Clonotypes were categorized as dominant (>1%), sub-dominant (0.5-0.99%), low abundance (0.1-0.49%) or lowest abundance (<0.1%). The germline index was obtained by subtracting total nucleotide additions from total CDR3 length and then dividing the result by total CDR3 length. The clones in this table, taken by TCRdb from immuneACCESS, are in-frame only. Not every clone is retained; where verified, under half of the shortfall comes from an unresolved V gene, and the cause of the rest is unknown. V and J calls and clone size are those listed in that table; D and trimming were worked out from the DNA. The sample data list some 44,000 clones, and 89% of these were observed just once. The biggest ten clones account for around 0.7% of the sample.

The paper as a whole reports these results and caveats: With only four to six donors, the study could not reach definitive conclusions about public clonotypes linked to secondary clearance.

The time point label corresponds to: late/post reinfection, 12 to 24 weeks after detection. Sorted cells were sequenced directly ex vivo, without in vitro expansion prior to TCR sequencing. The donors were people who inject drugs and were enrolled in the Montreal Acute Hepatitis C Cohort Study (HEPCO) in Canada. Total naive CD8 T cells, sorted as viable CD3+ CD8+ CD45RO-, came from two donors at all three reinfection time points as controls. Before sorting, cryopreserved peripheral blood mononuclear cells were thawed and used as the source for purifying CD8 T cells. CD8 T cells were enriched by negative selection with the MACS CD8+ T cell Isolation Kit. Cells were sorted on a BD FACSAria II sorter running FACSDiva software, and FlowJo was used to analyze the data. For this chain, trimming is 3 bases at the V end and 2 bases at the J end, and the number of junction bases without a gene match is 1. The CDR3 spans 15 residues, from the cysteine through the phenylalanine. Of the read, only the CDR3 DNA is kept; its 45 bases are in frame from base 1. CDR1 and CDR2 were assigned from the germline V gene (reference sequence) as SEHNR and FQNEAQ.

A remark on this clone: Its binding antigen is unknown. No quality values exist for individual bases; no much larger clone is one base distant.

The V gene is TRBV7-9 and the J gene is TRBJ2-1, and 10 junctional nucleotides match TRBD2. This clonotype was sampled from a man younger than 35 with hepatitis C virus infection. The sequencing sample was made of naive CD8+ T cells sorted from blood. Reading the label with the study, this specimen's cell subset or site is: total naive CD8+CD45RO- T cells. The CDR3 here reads CASSFSGRTYNEQFF. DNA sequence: TGTGCCAGCAGCTTTAGCGGGAGGACCTACAATGAGCAGTTCTTC.